This T cell receptor (beta chain) originates from a study of CD8+ T cells in alopecia areata. CDR1 SQVTM and CDR2 ANQGSEA come from the germline V gene. The CDR3 contains 15 residues. Trimming took 0 bases from V and 4 from J, leaving 13 bases between them. This clone was observed a handful of times. RNA was extracted and reverse transcribed into cDNA as the sequencing template. Profiled with immunoSEQ multiplex PCR; TCRdb holds only in-frame clones, not every one. The data hold 30,000 to 35,000 clones, with about 60% observed a single time. The chain has TRBV29-1 and TRBJ2-1; D is perhaps TRBD1 (6 bases). This receptor was taken from a human donor with alopecia areata. Sequenced sample: NKG2D-high CD8+ T cells sorted from blood. This CDR3 reads CSVEEYGGRYNEQFF. DNA of the CDR3: TGCAGCGTTGAAGAGTATGGGGGCAGATACAATGAGCAGTTCTTC.